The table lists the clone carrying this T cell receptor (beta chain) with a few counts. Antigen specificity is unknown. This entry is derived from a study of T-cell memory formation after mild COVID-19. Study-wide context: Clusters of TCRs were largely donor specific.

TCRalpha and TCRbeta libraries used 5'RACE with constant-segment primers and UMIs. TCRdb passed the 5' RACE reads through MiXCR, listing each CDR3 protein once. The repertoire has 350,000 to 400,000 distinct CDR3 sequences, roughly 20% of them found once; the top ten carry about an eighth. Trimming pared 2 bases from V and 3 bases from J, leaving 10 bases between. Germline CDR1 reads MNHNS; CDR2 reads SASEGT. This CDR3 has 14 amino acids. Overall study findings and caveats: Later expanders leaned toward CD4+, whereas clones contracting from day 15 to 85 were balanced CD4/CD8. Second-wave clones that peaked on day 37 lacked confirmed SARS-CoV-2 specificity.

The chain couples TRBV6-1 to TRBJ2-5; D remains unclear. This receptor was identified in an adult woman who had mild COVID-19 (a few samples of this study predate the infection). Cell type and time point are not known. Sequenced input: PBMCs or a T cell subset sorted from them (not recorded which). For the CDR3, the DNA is TGTGCCAGCAGTGAATTATTGACGAAAGAGACCCAGTACTTC. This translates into CASSELLTKETQYF.